This T cell receptor beta chain emerged from a study of blood T cell repertoires in COVID-19. The wider study: Samples of COVID-19 (acute and convalescent) were obtained from the United States, Italy and Spain. PBMCs, B-cell-depleted T cells, or T cells provided the cDNA or gDNA that made up the material.

CDR1 and CDR2 from the germline V gene are SEHNR and FQNEAQ (reference sequence). The junction had 5 bases not matched to a gene; V was cut back by 5 bases and J by 4 bases. This CDR3 spans 13 amino acids. Original analysis: Reference gene primer amplification in the assay estimated nucleated cell counts. TCRdb keeps only in-frame clones here, not all; method: immunoSEQ multiplex PCR. From that table come the V and J calls and clone size; the DNA was used to work out D and trimming. The sample gives more than 150,000 clones, roughly four fifths of which show up once; 9.5% to 15% is in the top ten. During active infection, Seattle patients enrolled and were then monitored through disease. The table lists this clone with a few counts.

The sequenced material came from peripheral blood. The V call is TRBV7-9, the J call TRBJ2-7; 7 bases align to TRBD1. The receptor was derived from a woman aged 80 or older with COVID-19, enrolled during active disease. CDR3 sequence: CASSVGQPYEQYF. The DNA of the CDR3 is TGTGCCAGCAGCGTGGGACAGCCGTACGAGCAGTACTTC.